A selection of T cell receptor beta chains follows, all from one sample in a study of blood T cell repertoires in COVID-19. The repertoire was sequenced with immunoSEQ multiplex PCR; TCRdb's copy has only in-frame clones and lacks some. The sample holds some 230,000 clones, around 86% seen once. The sample was peripheral blood. The receptors were sampled from a woman aged 45-65 years with COVID-19, enrolled during active disease. Both conserved end residues are part of each CDR3. The D gene is left open where the match is weak. Clone size is given for some rows only: seen once, a few or many times, or a class if the clone is expanded.

abundance	d_gene	v_gene	len	j_gene	CDR3aa	CDR3nt
NA	NA	TRBV12-3/TRBV12-4	11	TRBJ1-2	CASAQGYGYTF	TGTGCCAGTGCCCAGGGTTATGGCTACACCTTC
NA	TRBD2	TRBV5-4	17	TRBJ2-7	CASSLSMGLAGVDEQYF	TGTGCCAGCAGCTTGAGCATGGGACTAGCGGGAGTGGACGAGCAGTACTTC
NA	TRBD1	TRBV19	15	TRBJ1-5	CASSLQGKRRQPQHF	TGTGCCAGTAGTCTACAGGGGAAAAGACGGCAGCCCCAGCATTTT
NA	TRBD1	TRBV2	14	TRBJ1-4	CASSVTGINEKLFF	TGTGCCAGCAGCGTGACAGGGATTAATGAAAAACTGTTTTTT
once	TRBD1	TRBV12-3/TRBV12-4	13	TRBJ2-5	CASRDGQEETQYF	TGTGCCAGCAGGGACGGACAGGAAGAGACCCAGTACTTC
NA	NA	TRBV6-2/TRBV6-3	14	TRBJ1-5	CASSLGEANQPQHF	TGTGCCAGCAGCCTGGGGGAGGCCAATCAGCCCCAGCATTTT
NA	NA	TRBV6-1	16	TRBJ1-6	CASSDGRGYYNSPLHF	TGTGCCAGCAGTGACGGCAGGGGATATTATAATTCACCCCTCCACTTT
NA	NA	TRBV2	10	TRBJ2-7	CASSGQEQYF	TGTGCCAGCAGTGGCCAGGAGCAGTACTTC
NA	NA	TRBV2	15	TRBJ1-6	CASSETGGQRSPLHF	TGTGCCAGCAGTGAAACGGGGGGACAACGGTCACCCCTCCACTTT
NA	TRBD1	TRBV27	14	TRBJ1-2	CASSLLTGGNGYTF	TGTGCCAGCAGTTTACTGACAGGGGGAAATGGCTACACCTTC
once	NA	TRBV5-4	14	TRBJ1-1	CASSRTGFNTEAFF	TGTGCCAGCAGCCGAACAGGGTTCAACACTGAAGCTTTCTTT
few	TRBD1	TRBV10-3	14	TRBJ2-7	CATNPGQGVNEQYF	TGTGCCACAAACCCGGGACAGGGGGTCAACGAGCAGTACTTC
few	NA	TRBV15	18	TRBJ2-3	CATSRDQGYWQGTDTQYF	TGTGCCACCAGCAGAGATCAGGGCTACTGGCAGGGAACAGATACGCAGTATTTT
NA	TRBD2	TRBV27	19	TRBJ2-3	CASSLPGLAGGPRPDTQYF	TGTGCCAGCAGCCTCCCGGGACTAGCGGGGGGGCCTAGACCAGATACGCAGTATTTT
NA	TRBD2	TRBV9	16	TRBJ2-2	CASSELGGANTGELFF	TGTGCCAGCAGCGAACTCGGGGGGGCGAACACCGGGGAGCTGTTTTTT
NA	TRBD1	TRBV15	15	TRBJ1-2	CATSSGQGAIGGYTF	TGTGCCACCAGCAGCGGACAGGGGGCGATTGGTGGCTACACCTTC